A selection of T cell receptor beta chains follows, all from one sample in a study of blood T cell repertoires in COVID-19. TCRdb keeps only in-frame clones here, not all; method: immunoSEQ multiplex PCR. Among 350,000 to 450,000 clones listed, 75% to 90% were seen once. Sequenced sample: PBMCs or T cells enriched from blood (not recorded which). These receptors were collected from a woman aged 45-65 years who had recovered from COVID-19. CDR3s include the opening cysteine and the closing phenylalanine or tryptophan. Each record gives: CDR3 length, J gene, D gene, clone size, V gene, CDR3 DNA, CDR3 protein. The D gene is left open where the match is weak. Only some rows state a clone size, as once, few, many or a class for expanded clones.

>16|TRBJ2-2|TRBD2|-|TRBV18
TGTGCCAGCTCACGATCTAGCGGGAGGAATGATGGGGAGCTGTTTTTT
CASSRSSGRNDGELFF
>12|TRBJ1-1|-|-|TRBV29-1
TGCAGCGTTGATAGCTGGAACACTGAAGCTTTCTTT
CSVDSWNTEAFF
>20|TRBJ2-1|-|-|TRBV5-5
TGTGCCAGCAGCCTCTCTCCCCAACACGCTAGGGGCCTGGCTAACAATGAGCAGTTCTTC
CASSLSPQHARGLANNEQFF
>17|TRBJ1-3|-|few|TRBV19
TGTGCCAGTAGTATCCGTCCTCAGGCCCGCTCTGGAAACACCATATATTTT
CASSIRPQARSGNTIYF
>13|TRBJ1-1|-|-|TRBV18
TGTGCCAGCTCAGGGACACAGAACACTGAAGCTTTCTTT
CASSGTQNTEAFF
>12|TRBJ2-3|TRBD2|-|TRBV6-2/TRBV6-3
TGTGCCAGCAGTTACGAGGCTAGCGGGAGGTATTTT
CASSYEASGRYF
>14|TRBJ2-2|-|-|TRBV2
TGTGCCAGCAGTGATGCAGGGTACACCGGGGAGCTGTTTTTT
CASSDAGYTGELFF
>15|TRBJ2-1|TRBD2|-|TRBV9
TGTGCCAGCAGCGCTAGCGGGAGTTTTTACAATGAGCAGTTCTTC
CASSASGSFYNEQFF
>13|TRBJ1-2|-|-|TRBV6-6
TGTGCCAGCAGTTACTCGCGGGGGAATGGCTACACCTTC
CASSYSRGNGYTF
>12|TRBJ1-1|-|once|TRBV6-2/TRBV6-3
TGTGCCAGCAGCTCAGGGAACACTGAAGCTTTCTTT
CASSSGNTEAFF
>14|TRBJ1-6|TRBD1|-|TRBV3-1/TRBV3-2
TGTGCCAGCAGCCTAGGACAGGCAAATTCACCCCTCCACTTT
CASSLGQANSPLHF
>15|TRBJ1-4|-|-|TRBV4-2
TGTGCCAGCAGCCAAGATTGGGCAGCCGATGAAAAACTGTTTTTT
CASSQDWAADEKLFF
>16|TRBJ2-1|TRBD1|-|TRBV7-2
TGTGCCAGCAGCTTAACGACAGGGTTTACGAACAATGAGCAGTTCTTC
CASSLTTGFTNNEQFF
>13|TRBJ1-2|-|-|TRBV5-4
TGTGCCAGCAGCGCCGACAGCAACTATGGCTACACCTTC
CASSADSNYGYTF
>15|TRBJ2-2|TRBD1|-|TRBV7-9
TGTGCCAGCAGTTACCCTACAGGGGTGCCCGGGGAGCTGTTTTTT
CASSYPTGVPGELFF
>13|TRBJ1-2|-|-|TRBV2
TGTGCCAGCAGTTATGATACAAACTATGGCTACACCTTC
CASSYDTNYGYTF
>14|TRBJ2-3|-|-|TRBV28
TGTGCCAGCACTCACGGGGATCCCACAGATACGCAGTATTTT
CASTHGDPTDTQYF
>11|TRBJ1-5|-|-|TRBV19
TGTGCCAGTAGCAACAATCAGCCCCAGCATTTT
CASSNNQPQHF
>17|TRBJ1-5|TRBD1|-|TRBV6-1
TGTGCCAGCAGTGACCGGATGGGCAGGGGGCCGAATCAGCCCCAGCATTTT
CASSDRMGRGPNQPQHF
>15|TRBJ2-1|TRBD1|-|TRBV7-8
TGTGCCAGCAGCTACCTCGACACTAACAGGGGGCCGCAGTTCTTC
CASSYLDTNRGPQFF
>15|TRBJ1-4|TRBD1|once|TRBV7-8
TGTGCCAGCAGCTTCCTGGGACAGAAAAATGAAAAACTGTTTTTT
CASSFLGQKNEKLFF
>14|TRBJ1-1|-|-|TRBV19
TGTGCCAGTAGTACGGCCGGGATTGGGACTGAAGCTTTCTTT
CASSTAGIGTEAFF
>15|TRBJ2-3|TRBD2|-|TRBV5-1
TGCGCCAGCAGGACGACTAGCGGTAGCACAGATACGCAGTATTTT
CASRTTSGSTDTQYF
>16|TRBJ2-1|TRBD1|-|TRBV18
TGTGCCAGCTCACCGACGGCGACAGGGTCCCACAATGAGCAGTTCTTC
CASSPTATGSHNEQFF
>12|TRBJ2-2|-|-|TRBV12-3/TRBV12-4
TGTGCCAGCAGGGGGGCGACCGGGGAGCTGTTTTTT
CASRGATGELFF
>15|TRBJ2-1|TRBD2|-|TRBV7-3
TGTGCCAGCAGCTTAAAGGGTGGGACTAGCGGTAGGCAGTTCTTC
CASSLKGGTSGRQFF
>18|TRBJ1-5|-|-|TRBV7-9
TGTGCCAGCAGCTTAGGTCGTTCAGGTACAGGGACGAATCAGCCCCAGCATTTT
CASSLGRSGTGTNQPQHF
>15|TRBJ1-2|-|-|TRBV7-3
TGTGCCAGCAGCGTCCAGGGAGGGGCTAACTATGGCTACACCTTC
CASSVQGGANYGYTF
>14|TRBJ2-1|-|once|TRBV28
TGTGCCAGCAGTTTAAGGACAGTCGGCAATGAGCAGTTCTTC
CASSLRTVGNEQFF
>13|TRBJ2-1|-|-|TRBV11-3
TGTGCCAGCAGCCCCCTGAGAGGAGGGGAGCAGTTCTTC
CASSPLRGGEQFF
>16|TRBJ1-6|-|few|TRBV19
TGTGCCAGTAGTATAATTGGGGCAGCTACGGATTCACCCCTCCACTTT
CASSIIGAATDSPLHF
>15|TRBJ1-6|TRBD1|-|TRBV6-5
TGTGCCAGCACCGAGGACAGGATTTCAAATTCACCCCTCCACTTT
CASTEDRISNSPLHF
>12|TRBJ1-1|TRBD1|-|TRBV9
TGTGCCAGCAGCGTAGGAACAGGGGGAGCTTTCTTT
CASSVGTGGAFF
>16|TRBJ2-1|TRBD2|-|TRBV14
TGTGCCAGCAGCCAAGTGGGGACTAGCACCTACAATGAGCAGTTCTTC
CASSQVGTSTYNEQFF
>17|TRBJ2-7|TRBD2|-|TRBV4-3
TGCGCCAGCAGCCAAGAGATCATGTGGGAGGGCGGCTACGAGCAGTACTTC
CASSQEIMWEGGYEQYF
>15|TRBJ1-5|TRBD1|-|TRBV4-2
TGTGCCAGCAGCCAAAATACAGGGGAAAATCAGCCCCAGCATTTT
CASSQNTGENQPQHF
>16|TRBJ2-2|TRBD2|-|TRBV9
TGTGCCAGCAGCCCCTTTGTTAGCGGGGAAGTCGGGGAGCTGTTTTTT
CASSPFVSGEVGELFF
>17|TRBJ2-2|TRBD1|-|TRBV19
TGTGCCAGTAGTATTACGGGACAGGGGGTAAACACCGGGGAGCTGTTTTTT
CASSITGQGVNTGELFF
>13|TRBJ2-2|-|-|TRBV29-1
TGCAGCGTTGAAACACAACTAAGCGGGGAGCTGTTTTTT
CSVETQLSGELFF